A single sample gave rise to the 18 T cell receptor beta chains below, sequenced in a study of OX40 agonist ivuxolimab in advanced cancers. TCRdb's table, derived via immunoSEQ multiplex PCR, lists solely in-frame clones and lacks some. This table has under 75,000 clones, roughly 86% appearing once. Here the sequenced sample was CD4+ or CD8+ T cells sorted from blood, taken in a trial of the OX40 agonist ivuxolimab. These receptors came from an adult with an advanced solid tumor such as melanoma, head and neck, liver or kidney cancer.

This chain links TRBV15 with TRBJ2-7; tentatively, D is TRBD1 (5 bases). V was clipped by 0 bases and J by 6 bases, with 15 bases between them. CDR1 and CDR2 from the germline V gene are LNHNV and YYDKDF (reference sequence). This CDR3 contains 15 residues. Here the CDR3 DNA reads TGTGCCACCAGCAGAGATCCCTACCAGGGTGGCGAGCAGTACTTC. It specifies CATSRDPYQGGEQYF.

This chain links TRBV28 with TRBJ2-1; D perhaps matches TRBD1 (6 bases). Germline assignment: CDR1 MDHEN and CDR2 SYDVKM. V dropped 11 bases and J dropped 7 bases, with 15 bases sitting between them. The CDR3 covers 12 residues. This CDR3 reads CALRGARNEQFF. For the CDR3, the DNA is TGTGCCCTCAGGGGTGCTCGAAATGAGCAGTTCTTC.

The chain couples TRBV6-1 to TRBJ1-2; TRBD1 matches at 12 bases. The CDR3 length is 16 residues. V was clipped by 2 bases and J by 7 bases; unmatched bases: 8. Germline V gene lookup returns CDR1 MNHNS and CDR2 SASEGT. The CDR3 coding sequence is TGTGCCAGCAGTGAATTACCGGGACAGGGGGCGGGTGGCTACACCTTC. Amino acids: CASSELPGQGAGGYTF.

Of note for this clone: The same CDR3 arises from other DNA sequences in this sample as well. This chain uses TRBV4-1 with TRBJ2-2; either TRBD1 or TRBD2 may fit D (5 bases each). This CDR3 has 15 amino acids. Looked up from germline, CDR1 is MGHRA and CDR2 is YSYEKL. Trimming pared 3 bases from V and 7 bases from J, leaving 15 bases between. CDR3 region: CASSQRGQGIGELFF. CDR3 nucleotides: TGCGCCAGCAGCCAGCGAGGGCAGGGAATCGGGGAGCTGTTTTTT.

CDR3 region: CASSPPRPQHF. CDR3 nucleotide sequence: TGTGCCAGCTCACCCCCTCGGCCCCAGCATTTT. The chain employs TRBV18 and TRBJ1-5; D not certain. Trimming shortened V by 3 bases and J by 9 bases, and 6 bases separated the two germline ends. The germline V gene has CDR1 KGHSH and CDR2 LQKENI. The CDR3 consists of 11 residues.

The chain couples TRBV13 to TRBJ2-3; the D call may be TRBD1 or TRBD2 (6 bases each). V shed 7 bases and J shed 1 base, with 15 bases lying between them. The CDR3 loop spans 15 amino acids. The V gene's germline CDR1 is PRHDT and CDR2 FYEKMQ (reference sequence). The CDR3 spells CASTQTRGGTDTQYF. CDR3 DNA: TGTGCCAGCACTCAAACGAGGGGGGGCACAGATACGCAGTATTTT.

The V gene is TRBV10-2, the J gene TRBJ1-1; D perhaps matches TRBD1 (6 bases). The germline V gene has CDR1 WSHSY and CDR2 SAAADI. The CDR3 has 15 residues. Between the trimmed V and J ends, which lost 5 bases and 0 bases, there was a span of 13 bases. Here the CDR3 DNA reads TGCGCCAGCAGTTCTACCCGGACAGTGAACACTGAAGCTTTCTTT. Translating it yields CASSSTRTVNTEAFF.

The chain uses TRBV6-5 and TRBJ2-5, with unresolved D. CDR1 MNHEY and CDR2 SVGAGI come from the germline V gene. V lost 6 bases and J lost 5, with 19 bases in between. The CDR3 loop spans 15 amino acids. CDR3 coding DNA: TGTGCCAGCAGACCCACTCGTAGGGCCAGGGAGACCCAGTACTTC. This gives the protein CASRPTRRARETQYF.

In DNA, the CDR3 is TGTGCCAGCTCACCAGTCATTTCCTACGAGCAGTACTTC. It specifies CASSPVISYEQYF. The chain couples TRBV18 to TRBJ2-7; D ambiguous. V gave up 2 bases and J gave up 1 base, with 6 bases separating them. The CDR3 length is 13 residues. CDR1 is KGHSH, CDR2 LQKENI, per germline.

The V call is TRBV11-2, the J call TRBJ2-5; D not certain. V was shortened by 1 base and J by 5 bases, with 11 bases between the two germline ends. Germline CDR1 is SGHAT and CDR2 is FQNNGV. The CDR3 spans 14 residues. CDR3 loop: CASSLVQVGETQYF. In DNA form, the CDR3 reads TGTGCCAGCAGCTTAGTCCAGGTTGGGGAGACCCAGTACTTC.

The rearrangement uses TRBV29-1 and TRBJ1-1; possible D gene TRBD1, 5 bases. CDR1 and CDR2 from the germline V gene are SQVTM and ANQGSEA. The V and J ends lost 4 bases and 1 base respectively, with 7 bases between them. This CDR3 has 12 residues. CDR3 loop: CSVGQTNTEAFF. In DNA form, the CDR3 reads TGCAGCGTTGGACAGACGAACACTGAAGCTTTCTTT.

The V call is TRBV7-2, the J call TRBJ1-2; 8 bases map to TRBD1. V lost 1 base and J lost 2; bases outside the gene matches: 6. There are 16 residues in the CDR3. Per the germline V gene, CDR1 is SGHTA and CDR2 is FQGNSA. The CDR3 reads CASSLGGTGENYGYTF. The CDR3 DNA is TGTGCCAGCAGCTTAGGAGGGACAGGCGAGAACTATGGCTACACCTTC.

The V and J genes are TRBV7-2 and TRBJ1-1; D is unclear. Germline V lookup: CDR1 SGHTA, CDR2 FQGNSA. This CDR3 is 13 amino acids long. Trimming shortened V by 7 bases and J by 1 base, and 10 bases separated the two germline ends. The CDR3 nucleotides are TGTGCCAGCAAAACCCGGAGGAACACTGAAGCTTTCTTT. This sequence encodes CASKTRRNTEAFF.

V usage is TRBV10-1 and J usage is TRBJ2-4, with 10 bases that match TRBD1. After removal of 5 bases from V and 0 bases from J, the junction contained 4 bases not matched to a gene. Germline lookup yields CDR1 WNHNN and CDR2 SYGVQD (reference sequence). This CDR3 region has 16 residues. This CDR3 is CASSRDRGKAKNIQYF. The CDR3 region has the DNA TGCGCCAGCAGTCGGGACAGGGGAAAAGCCAAAAACATTCAGTACTTC.

The V call is TRBV5-1, the J call TRBJ2-7; tentative D call: TRBD1 (5 bases). V lost 0 bases and J 3 bases, leaving 19 bases between the germline ends. The CDR3 has 17 amino acids. Germline lookup yields CDR1 SGHRS and CDR2 YFSETQ. CDR3 loop: CASSLASAGQLVYEQYF. In DNA form, the CDR3 reads TGCGCCAGCAGCTTGGCCTCGGCAGGGCAGCTAGTCTACGAGCAGTACTTC.

CDR3 sequence (DNA): TGTGCCAGTAGTATCGAGGACAGGGGAGGCGAGCAGTACTTC. This encodes CASSIEDRGGEQYF. This rearrangement joins TRBV19 to TRBJ2-7; 9 nucleotides agree with TRBD1. The CDR3 loop spans 14 amino acids. Trimming took 3 bases from V and 6 from J; bases not matched to a gene: 6. The germline gives CDR1 LNHDA, CDR2 SQIVND (reference sequence).

The CDR3 nucleotides read TGTGCCAGCAGTGACTCGGCGGGAGGAAGCACCGGGGAGCTGTTTTTT. This encodes CASSDSAGGSTGELFF. V is TRBV25-1 and J is TRBJ2-2; 8 bases line up with TRBD2. V was pared by 3 bases and J by 4 bases, with 7 bases of the junction left unmatched. The CDR3 loop spans 16 amino acids. Germline CDR1 is MGHDK and CDR2 is SYGVNS.

The V call is TRBV10-3, the J call TRBJ2-3; 9 positions match TRBD2. This CDR3 region has 15 residues. Per the germline V gene, CDR1 is ENHRY and CDR2 is SYGVKD. Losses at the gene ends were 10 bases for V and 5 bases for J; bases not matched to a gene: 13. Written as DNA, the CDR3 is TGTGCCACCGCTCCTCTAGCGGGAAGGATAGATACGCAGTATTTT. This gives the protein CATAPLAGRIDTQYF.